These T cell receptor beta chains were read from a single sample in a study of cytomegalovirus exposure and HLA in healthy donors. Sequenced by immunoSEQ multiplex PCR; TCRdb stores in-frame clones only, minus some. The data show approximately 110,000 clones, with roughly three quarters seen just once and roughly 11% held by the top ten. Input material: PBMCs. The origin of the receptors is a man aged 35 to 55 in good health and CMV-seropositive. The CDR3 runs from the conserved cysteine through the conserved F or W. Each record gives: clone size, J gene, D gene, V gene, CDR3 protein, CDR3 DNA. The D gene is left open where the match is weak. Size is omitted from some rows. Given values are once, few, many or a class for expanded clones.

clone_size: -
j_call: TRBJ2-5
d_call: -
v_call: TRBV14
cdr3_aa: CASSQEPRQIQETQYF
cdr3_nt: TGTGCCAGCAGCCAAGAACCTCGACAGATCCAAGAGACCCAGTACTTC

clone_size: -
j_call: TRBJ2-7
d_call: -
v_call: TRBV15
cdr3_aa: CATSRDPSSYEQYF
cdr3_nt: TGTGCCACCAGCAGAGATCCGTCGTCCTACGAGCAGTACTTC

clone_size: -
j_call: TRBJ2-5
d_call: TRBD1
v_call: TRBV5-4
cdr3_aa: CASSLGTAHQETQYF
cdr3_nt: TGTGCCAGCAGCCTCGGGACAGCGCACCAAGAGACCCAGTACTTC

clone_size: -
j_call: TRBJ1-3
d_call: TRBD1
v_call: TRBV9
cdr3_aa: CLTGPSSGNTIYF
cdr3_nt: TGTTTGACAGGGCCGAGCTCTGGAAACACCATATATTTT

clone_size: few
j_call: TRBJ2-5
d_call: TRBD2
v_call: TRBV30
cdr3_aa: CAWSGGGREETQYF
cdr3_nt: TGTGCCTGGAGTGGGGGCGGGAGGGAAGAGACCCAGTACTTC

clone_size: -
j_call: TRBJ1-4
d_call: -
v_call: TRBV19
cdr3_aa: CASIPTGRFNEKLFF
cdr3_nt: TGTGCCAGTATCCCTACAGGGAGATTTAATGAAAAACTGTTTTTT

clone_size: -
j_call: TRBJ2-7
d_call: -
v_call: TRBV4-3
cdr3_aa: CASSQVEAAYEQYF
cdr3_nt: TGCGCCAGCAGCCAAGTCGAGGCAGCCTACGAGCAGTACTTC

clone_size: -
j_call: TRBJ1-4
d_call: -
v_call: TRBV7-9
cdr3_aa: CASSLLGTVDEKLFF
cdr3_nt: TGTGCCAGCAGCTTATTAGGGACTGTCGATGAAAAACTGTTTTTT

clone_size: -
j_call: TRBJ2-3
d_call: TRBD2
v_call: TRBV5-1
cdr3_aa: CASSLLAGRGGDTQYF
cdr3_nt: TGCGCCAGCAGCTTATTAGCGGGAAGGGGGGGAGATACGCAGTATTTT

clone_size: few
j_call: TRBJ2-7
d_call: -
v_call: TRBV7-2
cdr3_aa: CASSKRDSTYEQYF
cdr3_nt: TGTGCCAGCAGCAAAAGGGACTCTACCTACGAGCAGTACTTC

clone_size: few
j_call: TRBJ2-7
d_call: TRBD1
v_call: TRBV5-1
cdr3_aa: CASRQGASYEQYF
cdr3_nt: TGCGCCAGCCGACAGGGGGCATCCTACGAGCAGTACTTC

clone_size: once
j_call: TRBJ1-5
d_call: TRBD1
v_call: TRBV6-1
cdr3_aa: CAAERDRGEWPQHF
cdr3_nt: TGTGCCGCCGAGAGGGACAGGGGGGAATGGCCCCAGCATTTT

clone_size: once
j_call: TRBJ1-1
d_call: -
v_call: TRBV4-1
cdr3_aa: CASSPPEYTEAFF
cdr3_nt: TGCGCCAGCAGCCCGCCTGAGTACACTGAAGCTTTCTTT

clone_size: -
j_call: TRBJ1-2
d_call: TRBD1
v_call: TRBV10-3
cdr3_aa: CAISEKTGGDYGYTF
cdr3_nt: TGTGCCATCAGTGAGAAGACAGGGGGGGACTATGGCTACACCTTC

clone_size: -
j_call: TRBJ2-3
d_call: TRBD1
v_call: TRBV27
cdr3_aa: CASSLRDRGYDTQYF
cdr3_nt: TGTGCCAGCAGCCTCCGGGACAGGGGCTATGATACGCAGTATTTT

clone_size: few
j_call: TRBJ2-3
d_call: TRBD1
v_call: TRBV7-7
cdr3_aa: CASSLSPTGIDTQYF
cdr3_nt: TGTGCTAGCAGCTTATCCCCGACAGGGATAGATACGCAGTATTTT

clone_size: -
j_call: TRBJ2-1
d_call: TRBD2
v_call: TRBV4-2
cdr3_aa: CASSQAGGGRKNEQFF
cdr3_nt: TGTGCCAGCAGCCAAGCGGGAGGCGGGAGAAAAAATGAGCAGTTCTTC

clone_size: -
j_call: TRBJ2-5
d_call: -
v_call: TRBV11-2
cdr3_aa: CASSLGSRSLETQYF
cdr3_nt: TGTGCCAGCAGCTTAGGGTCTAGGTCACTAGAGACCCAGTACTTC

clone_size: -
j_call: TRBJ1-2
d_call: -
v_call: TRBV6-1
cdr3_aa: CASRLDTGYTF
cdr3_nt: TGTGCCAGCAGACTGGACACTGGCTACACCTTC

clone_size: -
j_call: TRBJ2-5
d_call: TRBD1
v_call: TRBV18
cdr3_aa: CASSPYDREKETQYF
cdr3_nt: TGTGCCAGCTCACCCTACGACAGGGAGAAAGAGACCCAGTACTTC

clone_size: -
j_call: TRBJ2-7
d_call: -
v_call: TRBV5-6
cdr3_aa: CASSFGSSYEQYF
cdr3_nt: TGCGCCAGCAGCTTTGGGAGCTCCTACGAGCAGTACTTC

clone_size: -
j_call: TRBJ1-2
d_call: -
v_call: TRBV30
cdr3_aa: CAWSTGVGYTF
cdr3_nt: TGTGCCTGGAGTACCGGGGTCGGCTACACCTTC

clone_size: -
j_call: TRBJ2-3
d_call: -
v_call: TRBV27
cdr3_aa: CASGLSTDTQYF
cdr3_nt: TGTGCCAGCGGACTGTCTACAGATACGCAGTATTTT

clone_size: few
j_call: TRBJ2-3
d_call: TRBD1
v_call: TRBV6-5
cdr3_aa: CASSYSTGTGADTQYF
cdr3_nt: TGTGCCAGCAGTTACTCAACCGGGACAGGGGCAGATACGCAGTATTTT

clone_size: -
j_call: TRBJ2-1
d_call: -
v_call: TRBV27
cdr3_aa: CASSPRYNEQFF
cdr3_nt: TGTGCCAGCAGTCCCAGATACAATGAGCAGTTCTTC

clone_size: -
j_call: TRBJ2-7
d_call: TRBD1
v_call: TRBV5-4
cdr3_aa: CASSSSAGTGAYEQYF
cdr3_nt: TGTGCCAGCAGCTCATCCGCCGGGACAGGGGCCTACGAGCAGTACTTC

clone_size: -
j_call: TRBJ2-3
d_call: TRBD2
v_call: TRBV19
cdr3_aa: CASSMASGSPDTQYF
cdr3_nt: TGTGCCAGTAGTATGGCTAGCGGGAGCCCAGATACGCAGTATTTT

clone_size: -
j_call: TRBJ1-2
d_call: -
v_call: TRBV5-4
cdr3_aa: CASSLTADGYTF
cdr3_nt: TGTGCCAGCAGCTTAACAGCAGATGGCTACACCTTC

clone_size: few
j_call: TRBJ2-3
d_call: -
v_call: TRBV7-8
cdr3_aa: CASSLVYTDTQYF
cdr3_nt: TGTGCCAGCAGCTTAGTATACACAGATACGCAGTATTTT

clone_size: few
j_call: TRBJ2-6
d_call: -
v_call: TRBV30
cdr3_aa: CAWSKGHPSGANVLTF
cdr3_nt: TGTGCCTGGAGTAAGGGACACCCCTCTGGGGCCAACGTCCTGACTTTC

clone_size: -
j_call: TRBJ2-3
d_call: TRBD2
v_call: TRBV5-1
cdr3_aa: CASSRGGESTDTQYF
cdr3_nt: TGCGCCAGCTCTAGGGGAGGGGAAAGCACAGATACGCAGTATTTT

clone_size: -
j_call: TRBJ2-1
d_call: TRBD1
v_call: TRBV7-9
cdr3_aa: CASSSQGDEQFF
cdr3_nt: TGTGCCAGCAGCTCGCAGGGGGATGAGCAGTTCTTC

clone_size: -
j_call: TRBJ2-5
d_call: -
v_call: TRBV5-4
cdr3_aa: CASSFRGQETQYF
cdr3_nt: TGTGCCAGCAGCTTTCGGGGCCAAGAGACCCAGTACTTC

clone_size: -
j_call: TRBJ1-2
d_call: TRBD1
v_call: TRBV19
cdr3_aa: CASSAGTGQAVGYTF
cdr3_nt: TGTGCCAGTAGTGCGGGGACAGGGCAGGCCGTCGGCTACACCTTC

clone_size: few
j_call: TRBJ2-7
d_call: TRBD2
v_call: TRBV19
cdr3_aa: CASSIDQAGEEYF
cdr3_nt: TGTGCCAGTAGTATAGATCAGGCGGGAGAGGAGTACTTC

clone_size: -
j_call: TRBJ2-6
d_call: -
v_call: TRBV6-5
cdr3_aa: CASSYSGVTGANVLTF
cdr3_nt: TGTGCCAGCAGTTACTCGGGAGTGACTGGGGCCAACGTCCTGACTTTC

clone_size: once
j_call: TRBJ1-1
d_call: -
v_call: TRBV9
cdr3_aa: CASSALGDTEAFF
cdr3_nt: TGTGCCAGCAGCGCCCTCGGGGACACTGAAGCTTTCTTT

clone_size: few
j_call: TRBJ2-5
d_call: -
v_call: TRBV6-1
cdr3_aa: CASRRDGGVQETQYF
cdr3_nt: TGTGCCAGCAGGAGGGACGGAGGGGTTCAAGAGACCCAGTACTTC

clone_size: -
j_call: TRBJ2-7
d_call: -
v_call: TRBV18
cdr3_aa: CASSGQGYEQYF
cdr3_nt: TGTGCCAGCTCGGGACAAGGGTACGAGCAGTACTTC